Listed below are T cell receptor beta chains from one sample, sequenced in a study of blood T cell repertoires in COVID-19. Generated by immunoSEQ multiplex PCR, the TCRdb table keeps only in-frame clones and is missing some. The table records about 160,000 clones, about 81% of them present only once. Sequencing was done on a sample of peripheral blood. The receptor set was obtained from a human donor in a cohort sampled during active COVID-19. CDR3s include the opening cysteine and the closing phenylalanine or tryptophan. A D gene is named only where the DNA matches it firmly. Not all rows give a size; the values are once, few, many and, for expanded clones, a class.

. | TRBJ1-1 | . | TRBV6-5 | TGTGCCAGCAGTTACACAGGGAACACTGAAGCTTTCTTT | CASSYTGNTEAFF
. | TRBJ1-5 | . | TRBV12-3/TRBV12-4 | TGTGCCAGCAGTTTAGGGGGAGGGCAGCCCCAGCATTTT | CASSLGGGQPQHF
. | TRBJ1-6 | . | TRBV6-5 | TGTGCCAGCAGTTACTCGGGGGGAGAGGAGGCCCTCCACTTT | CASSYSGGEEALHF
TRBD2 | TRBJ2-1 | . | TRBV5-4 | TGTGCCAGCAGAGCGGGAGTATCCTACAATGAGCAGTTCTTC | CASRAGVSYNEQFF
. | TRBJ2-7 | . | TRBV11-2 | TGTGCCAGCAGCCTCACAGGGATGGAGCAGTACTTC | CASSLTGMEQYF
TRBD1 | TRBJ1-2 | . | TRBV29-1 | TGCAGCGTTGCCCAGACAGGGTCCTATGGCTACACCTTC | CSVAQTGSYGYTF
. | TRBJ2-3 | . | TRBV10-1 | TGCGCCAGCAGTGAGAGGCGGCAGGGTGGGGATACGCAGTATTTT | CASSERRQGGDTQYF
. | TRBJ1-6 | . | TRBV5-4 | TGTGCCAGCAAATCAGCCGGGACAATAAATAATTCACCCCTCCACTTT | CASKSAGTINNSPLHF
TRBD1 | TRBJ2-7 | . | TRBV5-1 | TGCGCCAGCAGCTTGGATGGGACAGACCCTCTTCTCTACGAGCAGTACTTC | CASSLDGTDPLLYEQYF
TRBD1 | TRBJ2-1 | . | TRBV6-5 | TGTGCCAGCAGTCCCACAGGGGACTCCTACAATGAGCAGTTCTTC | CASSPTGDSYNEQFF
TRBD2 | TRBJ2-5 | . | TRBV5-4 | TGTGCCAGCAGCGGGGAGGGTGGACGGGATTTTCAAGAGACCCAGTACTTC | CASSGEGGRDFQETQYF
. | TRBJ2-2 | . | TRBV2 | TGTGCCAGCAGTAAGACTGACACCGGGGAGCTGTTTTTT | CASSKTDTGELFF
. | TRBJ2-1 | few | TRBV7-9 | TGTGCCAGCAGCCCCTTCGGACTGAACAATGAGCAGTTCTTC | CASSPFGLNNEQFF
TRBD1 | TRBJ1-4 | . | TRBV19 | TGTGCCAGTAGCCGACAGGGCGGCGACGAAAAACTGTTTTTT | CASSRQGGDEKLFF
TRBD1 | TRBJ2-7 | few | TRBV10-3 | TGTGCCATCAGGCCCTTCGGGACAGACCCGTACGAGCAGTACTTC | CAIRPFGTDPYEQYF
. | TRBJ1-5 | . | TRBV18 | TGTGCCAGCTCAGAGGTCGGGGATAGCAATCAGCCCCAGCATTTT | CASSEVGDSNQPQHF
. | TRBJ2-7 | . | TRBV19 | TGTGCCAGTAGTATATGGCAGGGCCCATCCTACGAGCAGTACTTC | CASSIWQGPSYEQYF
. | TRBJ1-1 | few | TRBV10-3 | TGTGCCATCAATAATGGCTGGGAGGGGGTGGCGGAGCGGAAGAACACTGAAGCTTTCTTT | CAINNGWEGVAERKNTEAFF